This TCR beta chain was retrieved from a study of CXCR3-negative and CXCR3-positive naive CD8 T cells. Of note for this clonotype: The antigen remains undetermined.

Whole-study findings and limits: Between one naive subset and the other, surface CD5 was comparable, and TCR strength was inferred from TRB CDR3 properties. TRB CDR3s were more hydrophobic in CXCR3-positive than in CXCR3-negative naive cells.

Libraries of TRB cDNA were made by 5' RACE and carried UMIs. TCRdb reanalyzed the 5' RACE reads, giving one entry per CDR3 protein sequence and no DNA. The listing contains over 150,000 distinct CDR3 sequences. The sequence was obtained from a human donor in good health. Some clones in this sample may be carry-over from other donors' samples. The sample consisted of naive CXCR3+ CD8+ T cells from blood. Subset reported: CD45RO-CCR7+CD27+CD95- naive CD8+ T cells expressing CXCR3 (TNR3+).

The CDR3 loop is CATISGGLGNEQFF. This rearrangement joins TRBV10-3 to TRBJ2-1; TCRdb proposes TRBD2, but this gene call is untestable without DNA. From germline, CDR1 is ENHRY and CDR2 SYGVKD. CDR3 size: 14 residues.